This TCR beta chain came from a study of regulatory T cells in long-lasting Graves disease. On the study more broadly: Over 5 years of antithyroid drugs plus positive TSH receptor antibodies defined persistent Graves' disease.

Building the TCR beta libraries relied on iRepertoire HTBI primers, and CDR3 regions underwent Arm-PCR. In TCRdb, the multiplex PCR reads were re-called with MiXCR into one record per CDR3 protein. Of approximately 400,000 distinct CDR3 sequences in the sample, 23% were seen once. In its sample, this clonotype was seen a few times. The antigen remains unidentified. Indicated time point: persistent/refractory GD, antithyroid drugs over 5 years with positive TRAb. The TCR library was made from RNA extracted from PBMCs. The CDR3 totals 16 residues. CDR1 and CDR2 from the germline V gene are MNHEY and SVGAGI. Trimming at V came to 0 bases and at J to 5 bases, leaving 8 bases not matched to a gene. General study results and limits: Persistent disease preferred TRBV28, TRBJ1-2 and TRBJ2-5; new disease, TRBV20-1 and TRBJ2-1. The study found persistent patients shared more public clonotypes (approximately 2,700) than new patients (just over 950). Persistent Graves' patients showed less TCR diversity than newly diagnosed patients showed.

This material consisted of peripheral blood mononuclear cells (PBMCs), taken when the disease was refractory, from a patient treated with antithyroid drugs. This receptor was taken from a female donor with Graves disease. The chain uses TRBV6-5 and TRBJ2-5; 8 bases line up with TRBD2. CDR3 sequence (DNA): TGTGCCAGCAGTTACTCTGCGGGGGGCGCGGCCGAGACCCAGTACTTC. This translates into CASSYSAGGAAETQYF.